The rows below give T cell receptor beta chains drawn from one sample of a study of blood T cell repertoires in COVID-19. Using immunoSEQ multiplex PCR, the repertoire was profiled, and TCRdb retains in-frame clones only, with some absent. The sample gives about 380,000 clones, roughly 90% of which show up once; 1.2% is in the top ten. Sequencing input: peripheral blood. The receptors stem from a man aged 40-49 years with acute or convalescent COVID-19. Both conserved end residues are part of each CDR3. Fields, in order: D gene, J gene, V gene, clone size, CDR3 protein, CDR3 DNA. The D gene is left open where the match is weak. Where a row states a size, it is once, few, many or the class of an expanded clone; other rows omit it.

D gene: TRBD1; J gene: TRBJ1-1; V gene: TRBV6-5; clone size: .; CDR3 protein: CATFDRAEAFF; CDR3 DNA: TGTGCCACCTTCGACAGGGCTGAAGCTTTCTTT
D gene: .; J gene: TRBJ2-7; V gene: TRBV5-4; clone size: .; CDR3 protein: CASSSGVVYEQYF; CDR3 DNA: TGTGCCAGCAGCTCCGGGGTGGTCTACGAGCAGTACTTC
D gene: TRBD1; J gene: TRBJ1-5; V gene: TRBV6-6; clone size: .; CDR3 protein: CASSFDRDSNQPQHF; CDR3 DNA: TGTGCCAGCAGTTTCGACAGGGATAGCAATCAGCCCCAGCATTTT
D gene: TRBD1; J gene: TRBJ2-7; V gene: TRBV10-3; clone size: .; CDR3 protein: CAISAKDRAQDEQYF; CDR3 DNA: TGTGCCATCAGTGCAAAAGACAGGGCCCAAGACGAGCAGTACTTC
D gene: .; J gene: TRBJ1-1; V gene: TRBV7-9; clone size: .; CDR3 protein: CASSGRTGVNEAFF; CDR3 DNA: TGTGCCAGCAGCGGCCGCACGGGGGTAAATGAAGCTTTCTTT
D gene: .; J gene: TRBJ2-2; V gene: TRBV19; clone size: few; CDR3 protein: CASSIDPGSPYTGELFF; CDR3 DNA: TGTGCCAGTAGTATAGATCCCGGGAGCCCTTACACCGGGGAGCTGTTTTTT
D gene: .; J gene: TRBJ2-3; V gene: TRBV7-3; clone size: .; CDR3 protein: CASSLPGRDTQYF; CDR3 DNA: TGTGCCAGCAGCTTACCCGGCAGGGATACGCAGTATTTT
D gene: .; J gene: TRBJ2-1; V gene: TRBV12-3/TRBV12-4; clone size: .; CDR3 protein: CASRARNNEQFF; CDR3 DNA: TGTGCCAGCAGGGCCAGGAACAATGAGCAGTTCTTC
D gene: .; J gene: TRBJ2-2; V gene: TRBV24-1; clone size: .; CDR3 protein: CATSDSRVGGATGELFF; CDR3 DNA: TGTGCCACCAGTGATTCCCGTGTTGGGGGCGCCACCGGGGAGCTGTTTTTT
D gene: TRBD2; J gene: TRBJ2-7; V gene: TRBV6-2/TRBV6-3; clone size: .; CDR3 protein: CASSYPGLVSYEQYF; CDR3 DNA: TGTGCCAGCAGTTACCCTGGACTAGTTAGCTACGAGCAGTACTTC
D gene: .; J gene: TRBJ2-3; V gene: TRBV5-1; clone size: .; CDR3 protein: CASSLGGRGSDTQYF; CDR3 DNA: TGCGCCAGCAGCTTGGGGGGACGGGGGTCAGATACGCAGTATTTT
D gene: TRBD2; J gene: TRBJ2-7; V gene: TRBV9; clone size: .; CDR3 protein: CASSGTSGHEQYF; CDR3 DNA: TGTGCCAGCAGCGGAACTAGCGGTCACGAGCAGTACTTC
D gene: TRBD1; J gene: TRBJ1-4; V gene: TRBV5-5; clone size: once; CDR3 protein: CASSFGQGIREKLFF; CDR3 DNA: TGTGCCAGCAGCTTTGGACAGGGGATTCGTGAAAAACTGTTTTTT
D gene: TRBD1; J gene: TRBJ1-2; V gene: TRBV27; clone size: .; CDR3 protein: CASSRITGGHYGYTF; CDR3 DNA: TGTGCCAGCAGTCGCATTACAGGGGGTCACTATGGCTACACCTTC
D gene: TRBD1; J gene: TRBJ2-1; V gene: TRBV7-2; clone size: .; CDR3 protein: CASSATGDNEQFF; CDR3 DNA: TGTGCCAGCAGCGCTACAGGGGACAATGAGCAGTTCTTC
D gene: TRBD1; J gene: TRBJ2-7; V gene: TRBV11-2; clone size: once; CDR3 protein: CASSWARDRDSYEQYF; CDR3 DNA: TGTGCCAGCAGCTGGGCCCGGGACAGGGATTCCTACGAGCAGTACTTC
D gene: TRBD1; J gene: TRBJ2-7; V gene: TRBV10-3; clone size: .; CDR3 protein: CAISESLGRGIYEQYF; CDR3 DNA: TGTGCCATCAGTGAGTCATTAGGCAGGGGGATCTACGAGCAGTACTTC
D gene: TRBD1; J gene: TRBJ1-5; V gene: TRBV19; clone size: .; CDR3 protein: CASRTGASNQPQHF; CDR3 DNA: TGTGCCAGTAGGACAGGGGCTAGCAATCAGCCCCAGCATTTT
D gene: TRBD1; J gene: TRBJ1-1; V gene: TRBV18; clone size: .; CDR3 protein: CASSKGQGDTEAFF; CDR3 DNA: TGTGCCAGCTCAAAGGGACAGGGTGACACTGAAGCTTTCTTT
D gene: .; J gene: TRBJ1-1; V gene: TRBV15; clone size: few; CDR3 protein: CATSRDRSLEAFF; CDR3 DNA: TGTGCCACCAGCAGAGATCGGAGCTTAGAAGCTTTCTTT
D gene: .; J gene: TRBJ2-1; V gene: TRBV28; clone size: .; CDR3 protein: CASRPADIGYNEQFF; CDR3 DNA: TGTGCCAGCCGCCCCGCGGATATAGGCTACAATGAGCAGTTCTTC
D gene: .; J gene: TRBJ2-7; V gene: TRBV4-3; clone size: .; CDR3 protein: CASSQDPDSYEQYF; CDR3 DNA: TGCGCCAGCAGCCAAGATCCTGACAGCTACGAGCAGTACTTC
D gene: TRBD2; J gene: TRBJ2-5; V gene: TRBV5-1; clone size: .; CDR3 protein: CASTDSGNPIQETQYF; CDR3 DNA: TGCGCCAGCACAGATAGCGGGAACCCGATTCAAGAGACCCAGTACTTC
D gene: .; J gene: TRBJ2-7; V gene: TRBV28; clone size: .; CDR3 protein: CASTSVAYEQYF; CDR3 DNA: TGTGCCAGCACATCGGTTGCCTACGAGCAGTACTTC
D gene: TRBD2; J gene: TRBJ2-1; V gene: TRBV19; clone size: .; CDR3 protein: CASRRLAGGSYNEQFF; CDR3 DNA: TGTGCCAGTAGACGGCTAGCGGGAGGGTCCTACAATGAGCAGTTCTTC
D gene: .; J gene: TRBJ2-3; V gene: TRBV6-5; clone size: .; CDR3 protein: CASSTGHDHTDTQYF; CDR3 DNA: TGTGCCAGCAGTACCGGACACGATCACACAGATACGCAGTATTTT
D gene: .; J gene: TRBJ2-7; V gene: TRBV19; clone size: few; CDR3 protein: CASSPSGRAYEQYF; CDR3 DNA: TGTGCCAGTAGCCCGTCGGGTAGAGCCTACGAGCAGTACTTC
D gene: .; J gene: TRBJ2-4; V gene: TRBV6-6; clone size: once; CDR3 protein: CASSSAGLAKNIQYF; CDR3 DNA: TGTGCCAGCAGTTCTGCAGGACTAGCCAAAAACATTCAGTACTTC
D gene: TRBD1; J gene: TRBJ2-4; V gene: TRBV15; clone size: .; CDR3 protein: CATSVGTGDIAKNIQYF; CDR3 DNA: TGTGCCACCAGCGTGGGGACAGGAGATATAGCCAAAAACATTCAGTACTTC
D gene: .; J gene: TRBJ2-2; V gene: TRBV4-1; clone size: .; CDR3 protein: CASSQWGGTGELFF; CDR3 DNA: TGCGCCAGCAGCCAATGGGGAGGCACCGGGGAGCTGTTTTTT
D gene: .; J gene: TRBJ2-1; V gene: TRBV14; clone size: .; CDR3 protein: CASSRTPYNEQFF; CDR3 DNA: TGTGCCAGCAGCCGGACACCTTACAATGAGCAGTTCTTC
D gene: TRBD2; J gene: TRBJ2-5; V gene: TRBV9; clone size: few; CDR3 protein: CASSVAGLAQETQYF; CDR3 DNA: TGTGCCAGCAGCGTAGCTGGACTAGCCCAAGAGACCCAGTACTTC
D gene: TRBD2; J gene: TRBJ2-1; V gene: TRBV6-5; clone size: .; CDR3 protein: CASSSLSSGPTSEQFF; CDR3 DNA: TGTGCCAGCAGTTCCTTGTCTAGCGGACCTACAAGCGAGCAGTTCTTC
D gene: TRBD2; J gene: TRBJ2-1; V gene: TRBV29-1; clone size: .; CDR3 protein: CSVVLAGVYNEQFF; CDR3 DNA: TGCAGCGTTGTACTAGCGGGTGTCTACAATGAGCAGTTCTTC
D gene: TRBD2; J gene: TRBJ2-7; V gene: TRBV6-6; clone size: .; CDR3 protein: CASSLTGTSVHEQYF; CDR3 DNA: TGTGCCAGCAGTCTTACCGGGACTAGTGTCCACGAGCAGTACTTC
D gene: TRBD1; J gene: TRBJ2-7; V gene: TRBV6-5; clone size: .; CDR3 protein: CASSYGTGDYEQYF; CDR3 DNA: TGTGCCAGCAGTTACGGGACAGGGGACTACGAGCAGTACTTC
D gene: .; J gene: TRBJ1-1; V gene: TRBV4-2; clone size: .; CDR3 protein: CASSLDGAAEAFF; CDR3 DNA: TGTGCCAGCAGCCTTGACGGAGCGGCTGAAGCTTTCTTT
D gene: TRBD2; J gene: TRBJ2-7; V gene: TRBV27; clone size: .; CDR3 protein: CASSARGRGVDEQYF; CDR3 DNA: TGTGCCAGCAGTGCACGGGGGCGGGGGGTGGATGAGCAGTACTTC
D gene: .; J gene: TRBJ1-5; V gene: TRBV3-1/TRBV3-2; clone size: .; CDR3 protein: CASSQQGSGPQHF; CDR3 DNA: TGTGCCAGCAGCCAGCAGGGTAGCGGACCCCAGCATTTT
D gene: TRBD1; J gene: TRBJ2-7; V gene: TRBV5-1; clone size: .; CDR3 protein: CASSRIPHRPGQGGMSYEQYF; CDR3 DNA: TGCGCCAGCAGCCGAATTCCTCATCGACCGGGACAGGGGGGAATGTCCTACGAGCAGTACTTC
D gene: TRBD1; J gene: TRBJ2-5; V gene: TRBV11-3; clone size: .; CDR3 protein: CASSLGTGGMETQYF; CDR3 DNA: TGTGCCAGCAGCTTGGGGACAGGGGGCATGGAGACCCAGTACTTC
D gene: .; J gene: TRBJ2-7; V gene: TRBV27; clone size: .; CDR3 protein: CASSFGQKSYEQYF; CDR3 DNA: TGTGCCAGCAGTTTCGGACAGAAGTCCTACGAGCAGTACTTC
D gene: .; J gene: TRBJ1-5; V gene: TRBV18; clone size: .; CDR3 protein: CASSPPGGTSNQPQHF; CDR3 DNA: TGTGCCAGCTCACCCCCTGGCGGCACCTCCAATCAGCCCCAGCATTTT
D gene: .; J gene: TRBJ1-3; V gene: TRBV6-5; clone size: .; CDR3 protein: CASRPPAPGGHTIYF; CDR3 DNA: TGTGCCAGCAGACCGCCTGCGCCTGGTGGGCACACCATATATTTT
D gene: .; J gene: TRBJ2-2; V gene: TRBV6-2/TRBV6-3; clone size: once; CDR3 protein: CASTPSPRRGKSTGELFF; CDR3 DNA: TGTGCCAGCACCCCTAGCCCCCGCAGGGGCAAATCCACCGGGGAGCTGTTTTTT
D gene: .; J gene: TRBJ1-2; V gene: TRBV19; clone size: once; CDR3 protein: CASSMVRDGYTF; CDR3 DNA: TGTGCCAGTAGTATGGTGAGAGATGGCTACACCTTC
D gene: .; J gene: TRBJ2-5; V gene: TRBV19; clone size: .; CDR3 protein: CASKVSGGETQYF; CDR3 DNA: TGTGCCAGTAAGGTGTCAGGAGGGGAGACCCAGTACTTC
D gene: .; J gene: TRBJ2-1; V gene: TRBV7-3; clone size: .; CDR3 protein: CASSLMRQGGDEQFF; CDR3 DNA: TGTGCCAGCAGCTTGATGCGGCAGGGGGGTGATGAGCAGTTCTTC
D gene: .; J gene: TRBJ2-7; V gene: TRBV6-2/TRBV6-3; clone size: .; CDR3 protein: CASSYSLAGISYEQYF; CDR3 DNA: TGTGCCAGCAGTTACTCGTTGGCAGGGATTAGTTACGAGCAGTACTTC
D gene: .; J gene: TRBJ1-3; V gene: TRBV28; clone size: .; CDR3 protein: CASSSPTGLPGNTIYF; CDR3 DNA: TGTGCCAGCAGTTCCCCGACGGGTTTGCCCGGAAACACCATATATTTT
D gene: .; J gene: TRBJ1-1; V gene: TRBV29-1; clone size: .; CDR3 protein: CSVGDTGALGTEAFF; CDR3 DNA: TGCAGCGTGGGGGACACCGGAGCATTAGGAACTGAAGCTTTCTTT
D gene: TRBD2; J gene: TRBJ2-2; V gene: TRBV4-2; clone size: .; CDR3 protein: CASSQGGGVTGELFF; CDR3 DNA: TGTGCCAGCAGCCAAGGCGGGGGGGTGACCGGGGAGCTGTTTTTT
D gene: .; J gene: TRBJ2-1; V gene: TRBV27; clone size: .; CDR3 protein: CASSLDNYNEQFF; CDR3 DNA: TGTGCCAGCAGTTTAGACAACTACAATGAGCAGTTCTTC
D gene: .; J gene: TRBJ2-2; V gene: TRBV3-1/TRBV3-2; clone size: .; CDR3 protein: CASAGTYYSGELFF; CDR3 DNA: TGTGCCAGCGCCGGGACATATTATTCCGGGGAGCTGTTTTTT
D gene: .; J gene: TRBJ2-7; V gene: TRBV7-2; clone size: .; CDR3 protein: CASSSSLGAILYEQYF; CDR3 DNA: TGTGCCAGCAGCTCCTCACTCGGTGCGATCCTCTACGAGCAGTACTTC
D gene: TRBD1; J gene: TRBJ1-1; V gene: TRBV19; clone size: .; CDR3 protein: CASSMQGATEAFF; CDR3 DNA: TGTGCCAGTAGTATGCAGGGGGCGACTGAAGCTTTCTTT
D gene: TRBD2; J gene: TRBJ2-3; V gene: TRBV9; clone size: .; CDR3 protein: CASSVAPAGGTDTQYF; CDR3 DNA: TGTGCCAGCAGCGTAGCTCCAGCGGGGGGCACAGATACGCAGTATTTT
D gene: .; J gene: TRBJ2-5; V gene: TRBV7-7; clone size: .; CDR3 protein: CASSLGSSRSETQYF; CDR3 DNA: TGTGCTAGCAGCTTAGGTTCTAGTCGGTCCGAGACCCAGTACTTC
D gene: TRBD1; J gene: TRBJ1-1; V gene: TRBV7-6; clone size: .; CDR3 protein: CASSLGPGGRTEAFF; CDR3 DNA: TGTGCCAGCAGCTTAGGTCCAGGGGGTAGAACTGAAGCTTTCTTT